Given below is one T cell receptor (beta chain) in context. The V gene's germline CDR1 is KGHSH and CDR2 LQKENI. V lost 1 base to trimming and J lost 6 bases, with 13 bases between them. This CDR3 spans 15 amino acids. The method was immunoSEQ multiplex PCR; TCRdb's version includes in-frame clones alone and lacks a portion of them. The data hold tens of thousands of clones, with 65% to 90% observed a single time. These data are taken from a study of blood T cell repertoires in COVID-19. The wider study: From T cells, B-cell-depleted T cells, or PBMCs came the material, which was cDNA or gDNA.

The TCR originated in a man in his 60s with acute or convalescent COVID-19. V is TRBV18 and J is TRBJ1-5; no reliable D call. Sequenced: peripheral blood. The CDR3 DNA reads TGTGCCAGCTCACCACAGCGGAGGGAGGGTCAGCCCCAGCATTTT. Translation gives CASSPQRREGQPQHF.